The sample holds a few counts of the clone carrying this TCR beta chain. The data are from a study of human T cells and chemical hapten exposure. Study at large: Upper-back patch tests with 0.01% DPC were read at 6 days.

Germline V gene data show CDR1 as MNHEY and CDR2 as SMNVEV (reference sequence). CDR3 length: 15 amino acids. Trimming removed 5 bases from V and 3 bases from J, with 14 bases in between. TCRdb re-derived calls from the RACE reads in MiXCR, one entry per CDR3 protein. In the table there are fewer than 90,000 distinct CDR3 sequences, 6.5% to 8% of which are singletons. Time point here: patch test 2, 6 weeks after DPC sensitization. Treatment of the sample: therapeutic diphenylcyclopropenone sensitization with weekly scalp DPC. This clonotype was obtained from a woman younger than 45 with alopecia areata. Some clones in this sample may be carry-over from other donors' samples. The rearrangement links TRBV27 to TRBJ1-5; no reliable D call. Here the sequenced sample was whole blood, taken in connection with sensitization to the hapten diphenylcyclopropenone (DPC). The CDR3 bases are TGTGCCAGCAGTCCGCTGAACAGCGCCAATCAGCCCCAGCATTTT. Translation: CASSPLNSANQPQHF.